Listed below are T cell receptor beta chains from one sample, sequenced in a study of blood T cell repertoires in COVID-19. Only in-frame clones appear in the TCRdb table, and some are missing; sequencing was by immunoSEQ multiplex PCR. The data show over 110,000 clones, with 65% to 90% seen just once and about 9.4% held by the top ten. The sample comprised peripheral blood. These receptors originate from a man in his fifties or sixties with active or convalescent COVID-19. Both conserved end residues are trimmed from each CDR3. The order of the fields is J gene, V gene, CDR3 protein.

J gene: TRBJ2-3
V gene: TRBV11-2
CDR3 protein: ASCREAGVDTQY

J gene: TRBJ2-6
V gene: TRBV4-1
CDR3 protein: ASTLSRDSGANVLT

J gene: TRBJ2-2
V gene: TRBV6-2/TRBV6-3
CDR3 protein: ASIPTGSAGELF

J gene: TRBJ2-3
V gene: TRBV5-6
CDR3 protein: ASKAGGDTQY

J gene: TRBJ1-6
V gene: TRBV7-8
CDR3 protein: ASSSNRGRSVSPLH

J gene: TRBJ2-5
V gene: TRBV4-3
CDR3 protein: ASSQDPQIQETQY

J gene: TRBJ1-2
V gene: TRBV7-2
CDR3 protein: ASSLSPRTGGASGYT

J gene: TRBJ1-1
V gene: TRBV18
CDR3 protein: ASSPPTGPTEAF

J gene: TRBJ2-2
V gene: TRBV27
CDR3 protein: ASSDTPLAFAGELF

J gene: TRBJ2-4
V gene: TRBV7-2
CDR3 protein: ASSLGGALGQNIQY

J gene: TRBJ2-5
V gene: TRBV6-5
CDR3 protein: ASSYDRGGETQY

J gene: TRBJ1-4
V gene: TRBV6-6
CDR3 protein: ASLGDGEKLF

J gene: TRBJ2-3
V gene: TRBV7-7
CDR3 protein: ASSLYSGRTDTQY

J gene: TRBJ1-4
V gene: TRBV12-3/TRBV12-4
CDR3 protein: ASRLDRAEKLF

J gene: TRBJ1-6
V gene: TRBV3-1/TRBV3-2
CDR3 protein: ASSPRRLVERSSYNSPLH

J gene: TRBJ1-1
V gene: TRBV19
CDR3 protein: ASSLTGGTEAF

J gene: TRBJ1-1
V gene: TRBV18
CDR3 protein: ASSRDRENTEAF

J gene: TRBJ2-3
V gene: TRBV9
CDR3 protein: ASSATSGAGDTQY

J gene: TRBJ1-3
V gene: TRBV11-3
CDR3 protein: ASSLGSGGGNTIY

J gene: TRBJ2-3
V gene: TRBV24-1
CDR3 protein: ATSDPGLAGATQY